The 29 T cell receptor beta chains below all came from one sample that was sequenced in a study of human T cells and chemical hapten exposure. In TCRdb, the RACE reads were re-called with MiXCR into one record per CDR3 protein. The profile covers some 110,000 distinct CDR3 sequences, with around 10% appearing a single time and 2% to 2.5% taken by the ten largest. Noted time point: patch test 3, about 24 weeks after DPC sensitization. The treatment here: therapeutic diphenylcyclopropenone sensitization with weekly scalp DPC. This material consisted of whole blood, taken in connection with sensitization to the hapten diphenylcyclopropenone (DPC). These receptors originate from a woman aged 45-59 years with alopecia areata. Some clones in this sample may be carry-over from other donors' samples.

This sequence joins TRBV5-8 and TRBJ2-3; 16 bases are shared with TRBD2. This CDR3 has 18 amino acids. With 3 bases clipped from V and 2 bases from J, the junction kept 6 bases outside the gene matches. Per the germline V gene, CDR1 is SGHTS and CDR2 is YDEGEE. The CDR3 loop reads CASSSGLAGGPVTDTQYF. CDR3 DNA: TGTGCCAGCAGCTCGGGACTAGCGGGAGGGCCTGTCACAGATACGCAGTATTTT.

This clonotype was seen at least ten times. J is TRBJ2-1 and V is TRBV7-9, with 12 bases that match TRBD2. Unmatched junction bases numbered 4, after V lost 5 bases and J lost 5 bases. Germline CDR1 reads SEHNR; CDR2 reads FQNEAQ (reference sequence). The CDR3 runs 15 residues. The CDR3 region has the DNA TGTGCCAGCAGCCCTCGACTAGCGGGGGACAATGAGCAGTTCTTC. It encodes CASSPRLAGDNEQFF.

In its sample, this clonotype was seen many times. This chain uses TRBV29-1 with TRBJ2-3; D may be TRBD1 (6 bases). Germline CDR1 and CDR2: SQVTM and ANQGSEA. With 5 bases removed from V and 8 bases from J, the gap between germline ends came to 14 bases. The length of the CDR3 is 12 residues. The CDR3 DNA follows: TGCAGCGTTATACAGGGTTCTGGTACGCAGTATTTT. Protein: CSVIQGSGTQYF.

This clonotype turned up a few times. The chain recombines TRBV20-1 with TRBJ1-2; 9 bases are a match to TRBD1. Trimming took 4 bases from V and 0 from J; bases not matched to a gene: 3. The CDR3 has 14 residues. CDR1 and CDR2 (germline): DFQATT, SNEGSKA (reference sequence). CDR3 residues: CSAMDRGANYGYTF. In nucleotides, the CDR3 is TGCAGTGCTATGGACAGGGGAGCTAACTATGGCTACACCTTC.

This clonotype appeared a single time. The chain couples TRBV5-4 to TRBJ1-1, with 7 bases matching TRBD1. Germline V gene sequence: CDR1 SGHNT, CDR2 YYREEE (reference sequence). V shed 7 bases and J 4 bases; nucleotides not matched to a gene: 4. The CDR3 has 12 residues. CDR3 sequence: CASQQGSTEAFF. For the CDR3, the DNA is TGTGCCAGCCAACAGGGGAGCACTGAAGCTTTCTTT. The full variable domain, rest sourced from reference TRBV5-4 and TRBJ1-1, is ETGVTQSPTHLIKTRGQQVTLRCSSQSGHNTVSWYQQALGQGPQFIFQYYREEENGRGNFPPRFSGLQFPNYSSELNVNALELDDSALYLCASQQGSTEAFFGQGTRLTVV.

This clonotype was seen a few times. This sequence joins TRBV27 and TRBJ2-3, with 7 bases aligning to TRBD2. The CDR3 extends over 16 amino acids. The J segment lost 0 bases and the V segment lost 5 bases, leaving 8 bases of the junction unmatched. In germline, CDR1 is MNHEY, CDR2 SMNVEV (reference sequence). The CDR3, as DNA: TGTGCCAGCAGTACAAAAAGCGGGGATAGCACAGATACGCAGTATTTT. This gives the protein CASSTKSGDSTDTQYF.

CDR3 protein: CASSLSLHRTGFGETQYF. The CDR3 nucleotides are TGTGCCAGCAGTTTATCCCTCCATCGGACAGGCTTCGGGGAGACCCAGTACTTC. V is TRBV28 and J is TRBJ2-5; 7 bases agree with TRBD1. Germline V lookup: CDR1 MDHEN, CDR2 SYDVKM. The V gene end was trimmed by 1 base and the J gene end by 5 bases; junction bases not matched to a gene: 16. The CDR3 sequence is 18 residues long.

This chain connects TRBV6-5 to TRBJ1-2; 8 bases fit TRBD1. From germline, CDR1 is MNHEY and CDR2 SVGAGI. With 2 bases clipped from V and 7 bases from J, the junction kept 6 bases outside the gene matches. CDR3 length equals 14 residues. CDR3 DNA sequence: TGTGCCAGCAGTTACAATCTGGACAGGGCTGGCTACACCTTC. Protein sequence: CASSYNLDRAGYTF.

This clonotype was detected ten times or more. The rearrangement joins TRBV6-5 to TRBJ2-1, with TRBD2 as a possible D gene (7 bases). The CDR3 sequence is 13 residues long. Germline V gene sequence: CDR1 MNHEY, CDR2 SVGAGI. Trimming took off 8 bases at V and 9 bases at J, with 17 bases between the two ends. The CDR3 DNA reads TGTGCCAGCTCCCAAGGGGGGGGCGGTGAGCAGTTCTTC. Residues: CASSQGGGGEQFF.

The chain recombines TRBV2 with TRBJ1-6, with 8 bases matching TRBD1. With V trimmed by 6 bases and J by 6 bases, 7 bases remained unmatched. Germline V gene lookup returns CDR1 SNHLY and CDR2 FYNNEI. There are 15 residues in the CDR3. CDR3 loop: CASSVDRGGNSPLHF. The CDR3 DNA reads TGTGCCAGCAGCGTCGACAGGGGAGGTAATTCACCCCTCCACTTT.

A remark on this clonotype: With a much larger clone just one base away, this may be a read error. The chain uses TRBV29-1 and TRBJ2-1; D is possibly TRBD2 (6 bases). This CDR3 has 12 amino acids. Trimming shortened V by 0 bases and J by 7 bases, and 7 bases separated the two germline ends. Germline V lookup: CDR1 SQVTM, CDR2 ANQGSEA. CDR3 protein: CSVEDSGNEQFF. CDR3 DNA sequence: TGCAGCGTTGAAGATAGCGGTAATGAGCAGTTCTTC.

This clonotype was observed many times. The chain links TRBV12-3 or TRBV12-4 to TRBJ2-3; 13 bases are a match to TRBD2. The CDR3 contains 20 residues. V was pared by 8 bases and J by 0 bases, with 17 bases of the junction left unmatched. The CDR3 DNA sequence: TGTGCCAGCCCCACCCCCCTAGCGGGGACTAGCGGGGTGAGCACAGATACGCAGTATTTT. It yields the protein CASPTPLAGTSGVSTDTQYF.

This clonotype appeared many times. This chain uses TRBV6-5 with TRBJ1-1; weak D call: TRBD1 (5 bases). The V gene lost 1 base and the J gene lost 2 bases, with 11 bases spanning the gap. The CDR3 extends over 15 amino acids. The germline V gene has CDR1 MNHEY and CDR2 SVGAGI. In nucleotides, the CDR3 is TGTGCCAGCAGTTACTTGGGACGTAAAAACACTGAAGCTTTCTTT. Encoded protein: CASSYLGRKNTEAFF.

This rearrangement joins TRBV14 to TRBJ1-2; D is possibly TRBD1 (5 bases). V was shortened by 2 bases and J by 8 bases, with 9 bases between the two germline ends. This CDR3 is built from 12 residues. Germline CDR1 reads SGHDN; CDR2 reads FVKESK. CDR3 sequence: CASSQYRLGYTF. DNA for the CDR3: TGTGCCAGCAGCCAATACAGGTTGGGCTACACCTTC.

This clonotype was counted between two and nine times. This chain uses TRBV20-1 with TRBJ1-4; 8 bases are shared with TRBD1. Germline CDR1 reads DFQATT; CDR2 reads SNEGSKA (reference sequence). The V segment lost 3 bases and the J segment 7 bases; nucleotides outside the gene matches: 4. This CDR3 region has 13 residues. This chain's CDR3 is CSASFQGAEKLFF. CDR3 DNA: TGCAGTGCTAGCTTTCAGGGGGCTGAAAAACTGTTTTTT.

In its sample, this clonotype was seen many times. The chain has TRBV10-3 and TRBJ2-7; D unresolved. Germline V lookup: CDR1 ENHRY, CDR2 SYGVKD. Trimming stripped 1 base from V and 6 bases from J, with 4 bases between. The CDR3 runs 11 residues. The CDR3 region is CAISEFSEQYF. The CDR3, as DNA: TGTGCCATCAGTGAGTTCTCCGAGCAGTACTTC.

In this sample, this clonotype turned up many times. The rearrangement links TRBV29-1 to TRBJ2-3; possibly TRBD2 for D (7 bases). There are 15 residues in the CDR3. V shed 3 bases and J shed 5 bases, with 18 bases lying between them. CDR1 SQVTM and CDR2 ANQGSEA come from the germline V gene. CDR3 coding DNA: TGCAGCGTTGACCTACGACGGGGGGCAGGAGATACGCAGTATTTT. Translation gives CSVDLRRGAGDTQYF.

This clonotype has at least ten counts. This rearrangement joins TRBV13 to TRBJ2-1; the match to TRBD1 covers 9 bases. The J segment lost 5 bases and the V segment lost 3 bases, leaving 5 bases of the junction unmatched. This CDR3 spans 15 amino acids. Germline CDR1 PRHDT, CDR2 FYEKMQ (reference sequence). CDR3: CASSFTGGSHNEQFF. The CDR3 region has the DNA TGTGCCAGCAGCTTTACAGGGGGCAGCCACAATGAGCAGTTCTTC.

This clonotype was seen more than once but under ten times. The chain recombines TRBV10-3 with TRBJ2-7; no firm D call. CDR1 and CDR2 from the germline V gene are ENHRY and SYGVKD. CDR3 size: 13 residues. With 6 bases removed from V and 4 bases from J, the gap between germline ends came to 13 bases. The CDR3 sequence is CAISPSQVYEQYF. The CDR3 nucleotides are TGTGCCATCAGCCCCTCTCAGGTTTACGAGCAGTACTTC.

The chain links TRBV18 to TRBJ1-5; 7 bases line up with TRBD1. The CDR3 extends over 18 amino acids. Germline V CDR1 and CDR2: KGHSH, LQKENI. Trimming cost V 2 bases and J 0 bases; bases outside gene matches: 10. Written as DNA, the CDR3 is TGTGCCAGCTCACCAAACAGGGGCGCCGAATTTAGCAATCAGCCCCAGCATTTT. Translating gives CASSPNRGAEFSNQPQHF.

This clonotype was recorded at least ten times. The V gene is TRBV20-1, the J gene TRBJ1-6; D might be TRBD1 (6 bases). The CDR3 runs to 15 residues. The V gene lost 2 bases and the J gene lost 7 bases, with 15 bases spanning the gap. Germline loops: CDR1 DFQATT, CDR2 SNEGSKA (reference sequence). This chain's CDR3 is CSARSPGARNSPLHF. CDR3 nucleotide sequence: TGCAGTGCTAGATCCCCGGGGGCGAGGAATTCACCCCTCCACTTT.

This clonotype was counted many times. J is TRBJ2-1 and V is TRBV11-3; TRBD1 agrees at 9 bases. The germline V gene has CDR1 SGHNT and CDR2 YENEEA. V was pared by 3 bases and J by 6 bases, with 6 bases of the junction left unmatched. This CDR3 is built from 15 residues. The CDR3 nucleotides read TGTGCCAGCAGCTTGTCAGGGACAGGGAGCAATGAGCAGTTCTTC. Protein product: CASSLSGTGSNEQFF.

The chain links TRBV29-1 to TRBJ1-1, with D perhaps TRBD1 (6 bases). Germline V gene sequence: CDR1 SQVTM, CDR2 ANQGSEA. The CDR3 is 11 residues long. With 3 bases removed from V and 7 bases from J, the gap between germline ends came to 9 bases. CDR3 protein: CSVDKGVEAFF. As DNA, the CDR3 is TGCAGCGTTGATAAGGGGGTTGAAGCTTTCTTT.

The V gene is TRBV12-3 or TRBV12-4, the J gene TRBJ2-5; no firm D call. The CDR3 totals 13 residues. V gave up 0 bases and J gave up 5 bases, with 7 bases separating them. CDR3 sequence: CASSLAPWETQYF. In nucleotides, the CDR3 is TGTGCCAGCAGTTTAGCGCCCTGGGAGACCCAGTACTTC.

The CDR3 sequence: CASSPTSLSKNIQYF. The CDR3, as DNA: TGTGCCAGCTCACCCACTAGTTTGTCCAAAAACATTCAGTACTTC. The chain couples TRBV18 to TRBJ2-4, with D possibly being TRBD2 (5 bases). This CDR3 region has 15 residues. Germline assignment: CDR1 KGHSH and CDR2 LQKENI. Trimming took 3 bases from V and 2 from J, leaving 11 bases between them.

This clonotype was seen only a few times. A junction end diverges from the germline sequence, so it may reflect a read error. This chain uses TRBV11-2 with TRBJ1-2; TRBD1 matches 9 bases. The CDR3 spans 11 residues. CDR1 SGHAT and CDR2 FQNNGV come from the germline V gene. CDR3 in amino acids: CASSLRDRAMF. CDR3 coding DNA: TGTGCCAGCAGCTTAAGGGACAGGGCCATGTTC.

This clonotype has more than one count but fewer than ten. This chain links TRBV6-1 with TRBJ2-3; no reliable D call. The CDR3 totals 15 residues. From germline, CDR1 is MNHNS and CDR2 SASEGT. Trimming took off 1 base at V and 0 bases at J, with 8 bases between the two ends. The CDR3 protein is CASSEGPTSTDTQYF. CDR3 in DNA: TGTGCCAGCAGTGAAGGCCCAACTAGCACAGATACGCAGTATTTT.

This clonotype was seen a handful of times. V gene TRBV6-2 or TRBV6-3 combines with J gene TRBJ1-5; 9 bases are shared with TRBD1. The CDR3 covers 17 residues. Germline CDR1 is MNHEY and CDR2 is SVGEGT. V gave up 8 bases and J gave up 2 bases; unmatched junction bases: 13. CDR3 amino acids: CASVAPTGGRGNQPQHF. The CDR3 DNA reads as TGTGCCAGCGTTGCCCCTACAGGGGGCAGGGGCAATCAGCCCCAGCATTTT.

The V and J genes are TRBV6-5 and TRBJ1-1; 9 bases agree with TRBD1. V gave up 6 bases and J gave up 3 bases; unmatched junction bases: 2. The CDR3 runs 13 residues. From germline, CDR1 is MNHEY and CDR2 SVGAGI. In DNA form, the CDR3 reads TGTGCCAGCAGGGGACAGGGTTACACTGAAGCTTTCTTT. As protein: CASRGQGYTEAFF.